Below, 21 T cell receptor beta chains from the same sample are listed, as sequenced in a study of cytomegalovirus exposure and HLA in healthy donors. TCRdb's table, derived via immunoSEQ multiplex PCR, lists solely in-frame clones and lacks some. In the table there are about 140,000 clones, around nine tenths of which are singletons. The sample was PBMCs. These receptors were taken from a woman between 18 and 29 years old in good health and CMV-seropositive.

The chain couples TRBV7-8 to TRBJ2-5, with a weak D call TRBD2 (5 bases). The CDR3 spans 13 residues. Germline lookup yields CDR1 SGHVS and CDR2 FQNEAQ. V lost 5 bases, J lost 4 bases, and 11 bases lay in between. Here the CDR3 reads CASSPDLGETQYF. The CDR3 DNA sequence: TGTGCCAGCAGCCCGGACTTGGGAGAGACCCAGTACTTC.

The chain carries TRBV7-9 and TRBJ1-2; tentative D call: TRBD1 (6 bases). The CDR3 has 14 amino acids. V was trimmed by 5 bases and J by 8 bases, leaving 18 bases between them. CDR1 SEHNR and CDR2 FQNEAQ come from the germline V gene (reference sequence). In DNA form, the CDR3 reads TGTGCCAGCAGCCCGGGGGGGCGGAATAAAGGCTACACCTTC. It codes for CASSPGGRNKGYTF.

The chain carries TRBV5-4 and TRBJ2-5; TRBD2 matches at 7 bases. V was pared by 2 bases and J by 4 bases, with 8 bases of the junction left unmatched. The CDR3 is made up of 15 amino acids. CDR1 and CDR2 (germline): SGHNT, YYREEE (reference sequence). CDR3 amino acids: CASSLRRELGETQYF. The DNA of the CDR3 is TGTGCCAGCAGCTTAAGGCGGGAGCTGGGAGAGACCCAGTACTTC.

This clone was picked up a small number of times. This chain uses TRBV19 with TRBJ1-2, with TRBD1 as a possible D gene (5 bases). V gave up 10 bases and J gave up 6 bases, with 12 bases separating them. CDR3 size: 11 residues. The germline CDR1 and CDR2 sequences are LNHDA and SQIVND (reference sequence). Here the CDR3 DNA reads TGTGCCATCAGGGAAAGGGATGGCTACACCTTC. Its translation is CAIRERDGYTF.

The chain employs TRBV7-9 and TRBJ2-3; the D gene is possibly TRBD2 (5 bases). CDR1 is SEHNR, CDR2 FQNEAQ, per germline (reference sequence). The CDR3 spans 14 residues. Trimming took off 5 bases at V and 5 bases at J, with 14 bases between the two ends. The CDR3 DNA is TGTGCCAGCAGCCCGGGGAAGGGCAGAGATACGCAGTATTTT. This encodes CASSPGKGRDTQYF.

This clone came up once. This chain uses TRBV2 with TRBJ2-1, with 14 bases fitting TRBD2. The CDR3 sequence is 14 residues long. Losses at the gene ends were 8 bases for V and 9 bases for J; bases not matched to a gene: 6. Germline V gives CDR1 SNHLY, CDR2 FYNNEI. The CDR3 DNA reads TGTGCCAGCCAGACTAGCGGGAGGGCGACTGAGCAGTTCTTC. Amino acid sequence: CASQTSGRATEQFF. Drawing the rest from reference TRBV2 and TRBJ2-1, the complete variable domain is EPEVTQTPSHQVTQMGQEVILRCVPISNHLYFYWYRQILGQKVEFLVSFYNNEISEKSEIFDDQFSVERPDGSNFTLKIRSTKLEDSAMYFCASQTSGRATEQFFGPGTRLTVL.

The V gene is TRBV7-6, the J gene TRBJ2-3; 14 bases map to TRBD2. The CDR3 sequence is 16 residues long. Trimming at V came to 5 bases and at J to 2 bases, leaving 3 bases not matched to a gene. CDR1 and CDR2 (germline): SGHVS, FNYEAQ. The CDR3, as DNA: TGTGCCAGCAGCCCGGGACTAGCGGGGGACACAGATACGCAGTATTTT. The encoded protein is CASSPGLAGDTDTQYF.

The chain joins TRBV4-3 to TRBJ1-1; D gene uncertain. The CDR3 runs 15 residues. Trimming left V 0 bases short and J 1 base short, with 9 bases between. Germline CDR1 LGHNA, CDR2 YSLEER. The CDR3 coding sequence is TGCGCCAGCAGCCAAGATGAAGGGAGGAACACTGAAGCTTTCTTT. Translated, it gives CASSQDEGRNTEAFF.

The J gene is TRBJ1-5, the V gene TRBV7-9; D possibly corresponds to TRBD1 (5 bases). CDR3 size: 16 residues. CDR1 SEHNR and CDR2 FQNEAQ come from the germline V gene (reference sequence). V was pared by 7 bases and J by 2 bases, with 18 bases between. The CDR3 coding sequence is TGTGCCAGCATCCGCCCCCGGCCAGGGCGCAATCAGCCCCAGCATTTT. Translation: CASIRPRPGRNQPQHF.

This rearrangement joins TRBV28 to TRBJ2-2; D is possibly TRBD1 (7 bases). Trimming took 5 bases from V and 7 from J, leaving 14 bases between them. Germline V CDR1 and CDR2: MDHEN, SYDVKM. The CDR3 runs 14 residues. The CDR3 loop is CASSPSGGSGELFF. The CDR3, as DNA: TGTGCCAGCAGTCCATCAGGGGGGAGCGGGGAGCTGTTTTTT.

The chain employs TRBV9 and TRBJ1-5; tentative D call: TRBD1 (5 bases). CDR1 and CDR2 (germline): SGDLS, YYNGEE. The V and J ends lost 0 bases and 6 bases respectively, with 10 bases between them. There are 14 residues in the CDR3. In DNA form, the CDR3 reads TGTGCCAGCAGCGTAGTAGATCAGGGTCAGCCCCAGCATTTT. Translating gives CASSVVDQGQPQHF.

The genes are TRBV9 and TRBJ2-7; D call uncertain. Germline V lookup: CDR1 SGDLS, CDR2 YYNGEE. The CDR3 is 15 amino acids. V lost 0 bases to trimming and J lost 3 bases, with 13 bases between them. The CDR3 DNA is TGTGCCAGCAGCGTAGATGTCAGGCAGGACTACGAGCAGTACTTC. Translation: CASSVDVRQDYEQYF.

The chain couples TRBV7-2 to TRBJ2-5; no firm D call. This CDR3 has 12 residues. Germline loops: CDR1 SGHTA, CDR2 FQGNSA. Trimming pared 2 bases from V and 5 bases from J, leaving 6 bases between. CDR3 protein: CASSLLRETQYF. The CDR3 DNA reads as TGTGCCAGCAGCTTATTACGGGAGACCCAGTACTTC.

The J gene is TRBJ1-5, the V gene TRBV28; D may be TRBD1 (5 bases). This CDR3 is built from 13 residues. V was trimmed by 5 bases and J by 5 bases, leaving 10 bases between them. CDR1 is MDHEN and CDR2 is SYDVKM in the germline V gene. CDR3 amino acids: CASSITTDQPQHF. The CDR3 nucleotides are TGTGCCAGCAGTATAACGACAGATCAGCCCCAGCATTTT.

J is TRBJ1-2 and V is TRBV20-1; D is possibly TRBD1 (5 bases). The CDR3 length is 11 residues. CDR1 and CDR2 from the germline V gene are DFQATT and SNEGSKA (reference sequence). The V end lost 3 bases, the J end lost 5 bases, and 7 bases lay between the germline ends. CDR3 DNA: TGCAGTGCTAGTAAGGGGTATGGCTACACCTTC. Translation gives CSASKGYGYTF.

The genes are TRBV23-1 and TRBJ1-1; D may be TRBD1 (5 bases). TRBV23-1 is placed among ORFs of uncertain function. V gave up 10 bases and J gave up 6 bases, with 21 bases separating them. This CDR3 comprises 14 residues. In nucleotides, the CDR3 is TGCGCCACCCGACCGGCAGGGTCTGGGGCTGAAGCTTTCTTT. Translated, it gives CATRPAGSGAEAFF.

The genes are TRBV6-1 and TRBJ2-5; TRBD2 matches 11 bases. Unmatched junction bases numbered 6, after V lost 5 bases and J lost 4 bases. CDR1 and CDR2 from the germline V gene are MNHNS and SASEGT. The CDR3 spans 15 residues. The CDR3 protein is CASSPSGLAVETQYF. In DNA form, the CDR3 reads TGTGCCAGCAGTCCTTCGGGACTAGCGGTAGAGACCCAGTACTTC.

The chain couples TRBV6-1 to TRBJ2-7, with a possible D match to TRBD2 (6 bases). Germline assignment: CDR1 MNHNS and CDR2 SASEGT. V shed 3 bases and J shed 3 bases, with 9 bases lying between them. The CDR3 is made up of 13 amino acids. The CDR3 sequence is CASSEGLYYEQYF. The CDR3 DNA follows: TGTGCCAGCAGTGAGGGACTTTACTACGAGCAGTACTTC.

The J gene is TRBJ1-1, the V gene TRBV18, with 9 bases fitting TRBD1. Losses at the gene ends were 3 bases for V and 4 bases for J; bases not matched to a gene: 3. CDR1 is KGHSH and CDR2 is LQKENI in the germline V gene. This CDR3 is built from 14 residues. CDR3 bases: TGTGCCAGCTCACCTCAGACAGGGGGCACTGAAGCTTTCTTT. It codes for CASSPQTGGTEAFF.

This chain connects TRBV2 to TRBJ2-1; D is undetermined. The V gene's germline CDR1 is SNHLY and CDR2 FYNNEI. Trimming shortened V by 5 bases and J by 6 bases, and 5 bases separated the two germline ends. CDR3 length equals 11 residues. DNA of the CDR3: TGTGCCAGCAGTCCCCTCAATGAGCAGTTCTTC. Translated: CASSPLNEQFF.

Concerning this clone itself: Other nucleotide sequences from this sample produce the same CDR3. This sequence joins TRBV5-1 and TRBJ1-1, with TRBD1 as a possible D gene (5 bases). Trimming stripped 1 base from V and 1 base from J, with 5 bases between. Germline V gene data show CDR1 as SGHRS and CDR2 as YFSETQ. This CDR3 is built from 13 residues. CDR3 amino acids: CASSLTGNTEAFF. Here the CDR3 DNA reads TGCGCCAGCAGCTTGACAGGGAACACTGAAGCTTTCTTT.